This T cell receptor (beta chain) was recorded in a study of breast tumors, draining lymph nodes, adjacent tissues. Findings of the study overall: Tumor repertoires ranked between lymph nodes and nontumor tissue in diversity, with V and J gene preferences. Luminal-like breast cancer showed significantly higher tumor–nontumor repertoire similarity than basal-like. Findings are consistent with lymph node origin and intratumoral expansion of most tumor T cells. Data only fit, rather than demonstrated, lymph node origin of most tumor T cells.

This clonotype was seen at least ten times. The antigen is not known. TCRdb itself ran the multiplex PCR reads through MiXCR, one entry per CDR3 protein. The top ten hold roughly 2% of the sample, which has around 130,000 distinct CDR3 sequences, approximately 22% seen once. The lymph nodes were axillary draining lymph nodes from breast cancer patients. This TCR derives from a female donor with breast cancer. Some clones in this sample may be carry-over from other donors' samples. The sequencing sample was made of axillary lymph node tissue.

The CDR3: CASSLKTSPDTQYF. In DNA, the CDR3 is TGTGCCAGCAGCTTGAAGACTAGCCCCGATACGCAGTATTTT. The rearrangement uses TRBV5-4 and TRBJ2-3; TRBD2 matches 7 bases. The germline gives CDR1 SGHNT, CDR2 YYREEE (reference sequence). The CDR3 contains 14 residues. Germline trimming cut 1 base from V and 6 bases from J; bases unmatched to any gene: 5. Drawing the rest from reference TRBV5-4 and TRBJ2-3, the complete variable domain is ETGVTQSPTHLIKTRGQQVTLRCSSQSGHNTVSWYQQALGQGPQFIFQYYREEENGRGNFPPRFSGLQFPNYSSELNVNALELDDSALYLCASSLKTSPDTQYFGPGTRLTVL.